These 18 T cell receptor beta chains share one sample of origin, sequenced in a study of T cells expressing NK-cell markers. For each CDR3 protein, TCRdb gives one entry from its re-call of the 5' RACE reads, without DNA. This table lists about 160,000 distinct CDR3 sequences. The sequenced sample was blood T cells: a sorted CD56 or NKG2C T cell subset, CD4+ or CD8+ T cells, or bulk PBMC T cells (not recorded which). Receptors were obtained from a woman aged 18-69 years in good health.

This CDR3 reads CASSETGALTGELFF. J is TRBJ2-2 and V is TRBV2; the TCRdb D gene call, TRBD2, has no DNA to confirm it. CDR1 is SNHLY and CDR2 is FYNNEI in the germline V gene. The CDR3 is 15 amino acids.

J is TRBJ2-1 and V is TRBV12-3 or TRBV12-4; TCRdb names TRBD1, which stays unverified in the absence of DNA. The CDR3 is made up of 15 amino acids. CDR3 region: CASSSSGTGGNEQFF.

The CDR3 sequence: CASSPLGREQFF. The V call is TRBV18, the J call TRBJ2-1. The CDR3 sequence is 12 residues long. CDR1 KGHSH and CDR2 LQKENI come from the germline V gene.

The chain is built from TRBV12-3 or TRBV12-4 and TRBJ2-2; TCRdb returns TRBD2, unconfirmable since there is no DNA. The CDR3 consists of 14 residues. The CDR3 region is CASSLGPAGGELFF.

V gene TRBV5-1 combines with J gene TRBJ2-7; TCRdb selects TRBD2, and the lack of DNA leaves this call unchecked. CDR3 length equals 15 residues. Germline values: CDR1 SGHRS, CDR2 YFSETQ. The CDR3 sequence: CASSSTSGGASEQYF.

V is TRBV5-1 and J is TRBJ2-6. The CDR3 spans 15 residues. The V gene's germline CDR1 is SGHRS and CDR2 YFSETQ. CDR3 in amino acids: CASSLSVTGANVLTF. Combining the CDR3 with reference TRBV5-1 and TRBJ2-6 gives the whole variable domain KAGVTQTPRYLIKTRGQQVTLSCSPISGHRSVSWYQQTPGQGLQFLFEYFSETQRNKGNFPGRFSGRQFSNSRSEMNVSTLELGDSALYLCASSLSVTGANVLTFGAGSRLTVL.

The chain uses TRBV7-9 and TRBJ2-2. Germline V gene sequence: CDR1 SEHNR, CDR2 FQNEAQ (reference sequence). CDR3 length: 16 residues. The CDR3 sequence: CASSLGVGRDTGELFF.

The chain has TRBV27 and TRBJ2-5; TCRdb lists TRBD2, though no DNA is available to test this call. The CDR3 consists of 15 residues. Germline loops: CDR1 MNHEY, CDR2 SMNVEV (reference sequence). CDR3 region: CASSLGTSRGETQYF.

CDR3 loop: CASSHAPGLAGEETQYF. The rearrangement joins TRBV5-1 to TRBJ2-5; the D call of TRBD2 rests on TCRdb alone, since no DNA is present to check it. The CDR3 consists of 17 residues. CDR1 is SGHRS and CDR2 is YFSETQ in the germline V gene.

The chain carries TRBV5-1 and TRBJ1-1; TCRdb's D call of TRBD1 is untestable without DNA. Germline-derived CDR1 and CDR2 are SGHRS and YFSETQ. This CDR3 spans 16 amino acids. Here the CDR3 reads CASSTGLTGTNTEAFF.

V gene TRBV6-5 combines with J gene TRBJ1-1; the TCRdb call, TRBD1, lacks DNA for checking. Germline loops: CDR1 MNHEY, CDR2 SVGAGI. The CDR3 has 15 amino acids. The CDR3 sequence: CASSYSGTSNTEAFF.

This rearrangement joins TRBV20-1 to TRBJ2-1; TCRdb reports TRBD1, a call that lacks DNA to check it against. The CDR3 spans 14 residues. The germline V gene encodes CDR1 DFQATT and CDR2 SNEGSKA (reference sequence). The CDR3: CSARVLQGANEQFF.

The chain has TRBV7-3 and TRBJ1-1. Per germline, CDR1 SGHTA and CDR2 FQGTGA. The CDR3 extends over 14 amino acids. CDR3 region: CASSLNTVNTEAFF.

J is TRBJ2-5 and V is TRBV4-1; absent DNA, TCRdb's TRBD1 call cannot be checked. The CDR3 extends over 15 amino acids. Germline V gene sequence: CDR1 MGHRA, CDR2 YSYEKL. CDR3 protein: CASSQNRGGQETQYF.

The chain employs TRBV2 and TRBJ2-3. The CDR3 loop spans 13 amino acids. Germline V gene lookup returns CDR1 SNHLY and CDR2 FYNNEI. CDR3 protein: CASRDRSTDTQYF.

V and J are TRBV7-9 and TRBJ1-5; TCRdb names TRBD1, which stays unverified in the absence of DNA. Germline V gene lookup returns CDR1 SEHNR and CDR2 FQNEAQ (reference sequence). The CDR3 spans 17 residues. CDR3: CASSLTPGGDGNQPQHF.

V usage is TRBV7-3 and J usage is TRBJ2-1; the TCRdb D gene call, TRBD2, has no DNA to confirm it. Germline V CDR1 and CDR2: SGHTA, FQGTGA. The CDR3 runs 14 residues. CDR3 protein: CASSLGLGGDEQFF.

The genes are TRBV3-1 and TRBJ2-3; TCRdb picks TRBD1, but there is no DNA to check that call. The germline V gene has CDR1 LGHDT and CDR2 YNNKEL (reference sequence). The CDR3 has 15 residues. CDR3 region: CASSQSRGRTDTQYF.